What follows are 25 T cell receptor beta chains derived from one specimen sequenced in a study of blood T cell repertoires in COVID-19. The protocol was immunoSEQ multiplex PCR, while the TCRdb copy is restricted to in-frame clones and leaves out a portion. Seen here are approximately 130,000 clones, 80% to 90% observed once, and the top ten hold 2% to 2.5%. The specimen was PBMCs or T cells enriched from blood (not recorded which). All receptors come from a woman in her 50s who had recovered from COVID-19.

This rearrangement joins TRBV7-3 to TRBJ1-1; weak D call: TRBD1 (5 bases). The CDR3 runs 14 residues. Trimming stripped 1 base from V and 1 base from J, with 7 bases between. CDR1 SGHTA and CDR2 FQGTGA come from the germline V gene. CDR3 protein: CASSLMGGNTEAFF. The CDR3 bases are TGTGCCAGCAGCTTAATGGGGGGGAACACTGAAGCTTTCTTT.

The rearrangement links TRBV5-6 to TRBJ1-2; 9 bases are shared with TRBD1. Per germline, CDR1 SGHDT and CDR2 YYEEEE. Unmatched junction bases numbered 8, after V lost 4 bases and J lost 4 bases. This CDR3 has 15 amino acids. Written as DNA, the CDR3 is TGTGCCAGCAGCCCCGGGACAGGGATGGCCTATGGCTACACCTTC. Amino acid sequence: CASSPGTGMAYGYTF.

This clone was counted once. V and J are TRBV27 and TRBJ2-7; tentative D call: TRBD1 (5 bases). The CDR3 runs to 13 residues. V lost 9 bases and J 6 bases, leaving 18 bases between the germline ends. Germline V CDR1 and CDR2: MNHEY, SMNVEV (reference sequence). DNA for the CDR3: TGTGCCAGTTCTTTACAGGTTGAATTCGAGCAGTACTTC. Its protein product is CASSLQVEFEQYF.

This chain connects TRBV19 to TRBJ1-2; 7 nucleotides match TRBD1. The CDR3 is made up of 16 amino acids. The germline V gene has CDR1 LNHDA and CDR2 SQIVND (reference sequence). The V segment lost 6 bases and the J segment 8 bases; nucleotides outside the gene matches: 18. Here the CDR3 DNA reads TGTGCCAGTAGCTCTCGTCCCGGGACAGCCGACGGGGGCTACACCTTC. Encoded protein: CASSSRPGTADGGYTF.

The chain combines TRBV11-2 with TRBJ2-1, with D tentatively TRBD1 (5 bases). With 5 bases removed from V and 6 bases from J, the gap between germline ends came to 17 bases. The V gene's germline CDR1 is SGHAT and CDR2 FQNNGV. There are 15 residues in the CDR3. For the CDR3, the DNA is TGTGCCAGCAGCCCCCCGTCGCCAGGGTTCAATGAGCAGTTCTTC. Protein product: CASSPPSPGFNEQFF.

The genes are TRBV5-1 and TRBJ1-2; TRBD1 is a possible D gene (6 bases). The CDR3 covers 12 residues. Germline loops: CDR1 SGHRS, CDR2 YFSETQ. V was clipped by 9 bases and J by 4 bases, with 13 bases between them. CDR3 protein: CAIPKQGYGYTF. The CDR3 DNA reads TGCGCCATTCCGAAACAGGGCTATGGCTACACCTTC.

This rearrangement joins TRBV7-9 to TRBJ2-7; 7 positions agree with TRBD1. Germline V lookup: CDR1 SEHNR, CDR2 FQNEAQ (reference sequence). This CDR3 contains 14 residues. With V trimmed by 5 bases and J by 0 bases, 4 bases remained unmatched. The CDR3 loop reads CASSNWDSSYEQYF. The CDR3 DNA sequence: TGTGCCAGCAGCAACTGGGACAGCTCCTACGAGCAGTACTTC.

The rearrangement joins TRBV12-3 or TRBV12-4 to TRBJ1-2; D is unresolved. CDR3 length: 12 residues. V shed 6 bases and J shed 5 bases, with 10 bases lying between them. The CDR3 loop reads CASSLLSYGYTF. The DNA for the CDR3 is TGTGCCAGCAGCTTATTGTCGTATGGCTACACCTTC.

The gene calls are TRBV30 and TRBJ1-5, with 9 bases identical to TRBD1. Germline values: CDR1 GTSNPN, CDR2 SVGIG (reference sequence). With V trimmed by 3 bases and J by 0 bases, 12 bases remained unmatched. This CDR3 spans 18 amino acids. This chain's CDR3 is CAWREPGDRDGSNQPQHF. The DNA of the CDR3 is TGTGCCTGGAGGGAACCGGGGGACAGGGATGGTAGCAATCAGCCCCAGCATTTT.

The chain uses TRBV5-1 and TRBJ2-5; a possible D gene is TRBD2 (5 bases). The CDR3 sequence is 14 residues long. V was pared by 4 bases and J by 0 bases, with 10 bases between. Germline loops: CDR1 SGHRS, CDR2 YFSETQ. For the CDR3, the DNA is TGCGCCAGCAGCCCCGGGAAGTACCAAGAGACCCAGTACTTC. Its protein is CASSPGKYQETQYF. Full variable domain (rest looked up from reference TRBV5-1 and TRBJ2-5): KAGVTQTPRYLIKTRGQQVTLSCSPISGHRSVSWYQQTPGQGLQFLFEYFSETQRNKGNFPGRFSGRQFSNSRSEMNVSTLELGDSALYLCASSPGKYQETQYFGPGTRLLVL.

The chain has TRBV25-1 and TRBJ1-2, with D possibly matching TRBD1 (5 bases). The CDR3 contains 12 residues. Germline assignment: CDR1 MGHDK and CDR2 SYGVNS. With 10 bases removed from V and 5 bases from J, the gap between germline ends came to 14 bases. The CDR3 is CATHLGGYGYTF. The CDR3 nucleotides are TGTGCCACCCATTTGGGGGGGTATGGCTACACCTTC.

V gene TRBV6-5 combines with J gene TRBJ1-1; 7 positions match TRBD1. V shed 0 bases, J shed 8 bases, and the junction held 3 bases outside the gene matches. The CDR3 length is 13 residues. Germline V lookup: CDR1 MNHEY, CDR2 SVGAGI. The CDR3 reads CASSYSMTGEAFF. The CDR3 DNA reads TGTGCCAGCAGTTACTCAATGACAGGGGAAGCTTTCTTT.

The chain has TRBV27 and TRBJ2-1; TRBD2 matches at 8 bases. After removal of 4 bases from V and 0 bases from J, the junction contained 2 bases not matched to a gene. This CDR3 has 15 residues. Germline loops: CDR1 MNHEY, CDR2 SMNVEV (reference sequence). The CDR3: CASSSGTSSYNEQFF. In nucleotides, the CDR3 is TGTGCCAGCAGTTCTGGGACTAGCTCCTACAATGAGCAGTTCTTC.

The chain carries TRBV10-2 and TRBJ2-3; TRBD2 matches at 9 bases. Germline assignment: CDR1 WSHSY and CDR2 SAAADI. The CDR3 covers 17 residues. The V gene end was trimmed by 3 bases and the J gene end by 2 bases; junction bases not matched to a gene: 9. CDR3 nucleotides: TGCGCCAGCAGTGATTCCCTCCTAGCGGGGCCCACAGATACGCAGTATTTT. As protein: CASSDSLLAGPTDTQYF.

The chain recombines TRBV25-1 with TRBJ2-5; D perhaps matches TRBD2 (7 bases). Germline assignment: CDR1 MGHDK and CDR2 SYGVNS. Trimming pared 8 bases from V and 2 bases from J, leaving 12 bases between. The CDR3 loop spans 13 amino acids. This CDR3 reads CASGGGGQETQYF. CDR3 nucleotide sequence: TGTGCCAGCGGGGGAGGGGGTCAAGAGACCCAGTACTTC.

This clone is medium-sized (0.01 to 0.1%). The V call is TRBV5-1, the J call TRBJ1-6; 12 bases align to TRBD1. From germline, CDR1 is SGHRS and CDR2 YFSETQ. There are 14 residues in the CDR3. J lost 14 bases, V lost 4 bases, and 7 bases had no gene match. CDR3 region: CASSDGTGGLTLHF. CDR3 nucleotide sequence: TGCGCCAGCAGCGACGGGACAGGGGGCCTCACCCTCCACTTT.

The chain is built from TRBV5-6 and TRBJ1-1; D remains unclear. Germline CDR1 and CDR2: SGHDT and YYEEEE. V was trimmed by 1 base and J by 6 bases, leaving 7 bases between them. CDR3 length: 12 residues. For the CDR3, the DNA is TGTGCCAGCAGCTTGTCTCGCGCTGAAGCTTTCTTT. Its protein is CASSLSRAEAFF.

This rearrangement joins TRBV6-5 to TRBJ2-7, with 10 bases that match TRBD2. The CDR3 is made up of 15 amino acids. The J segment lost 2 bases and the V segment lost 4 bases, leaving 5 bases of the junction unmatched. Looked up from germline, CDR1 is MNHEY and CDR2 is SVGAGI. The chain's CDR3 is CASSFPLAGAYEQYF. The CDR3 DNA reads TGTGCCAGCAGTTTCCCCCTAGCGGGGGCCTACGAGCAGTACTTC.

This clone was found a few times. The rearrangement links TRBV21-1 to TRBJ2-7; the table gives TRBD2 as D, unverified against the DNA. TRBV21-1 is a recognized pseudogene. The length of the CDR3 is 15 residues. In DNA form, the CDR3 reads TGTGCCAGCAGCAAAGGTCGAGGGCCAAGCTACGAGCAGTACTTC. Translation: CASSKGRGPSYEQYF.

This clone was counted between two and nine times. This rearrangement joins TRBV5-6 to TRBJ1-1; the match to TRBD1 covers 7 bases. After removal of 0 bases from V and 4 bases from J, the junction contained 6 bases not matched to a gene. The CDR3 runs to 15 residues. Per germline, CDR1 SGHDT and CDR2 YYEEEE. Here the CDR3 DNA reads TGTGCCAGCAGCTTGGGCGGACAGGAGGTCACTGAAGCTTTCTTT. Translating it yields CASSLGGQEVTEAFF.

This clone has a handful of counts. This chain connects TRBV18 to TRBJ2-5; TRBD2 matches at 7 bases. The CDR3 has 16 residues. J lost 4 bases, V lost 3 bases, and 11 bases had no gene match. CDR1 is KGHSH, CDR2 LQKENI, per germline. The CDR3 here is CASSPQGRGWGETQYF. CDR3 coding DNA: TGTGCCAGCTCACCCCAAGGGAGGGGTTGGGGAGAGACCCAGTACTTC.

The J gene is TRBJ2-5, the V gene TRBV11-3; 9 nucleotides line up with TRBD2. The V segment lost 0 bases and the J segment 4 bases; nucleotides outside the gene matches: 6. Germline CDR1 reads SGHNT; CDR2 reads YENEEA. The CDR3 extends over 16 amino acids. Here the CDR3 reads CASSLDGRGGTETQYF. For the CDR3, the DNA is TGTGCCAGCAGCTTAGATGGGCGGGGGGGCACAGAGACCCAGTACTTC.

CDR3 loop: CASSAEAGGYTF. The CDR3 DNA reads as TGTGCCAGCAGCGCTGAAGCCGGGGGCTACACCTTC. The chain recombines TRBV7-9 with TRBJ1-2; no firm D call. V gave up 5 bases and J gave up 8 bases, with 12 bases separating them. The germline CDR1 and CDR2 sequences are SEHNR and FQNEAQ (reference sequence). The length of the CDR3 is 12 residues.

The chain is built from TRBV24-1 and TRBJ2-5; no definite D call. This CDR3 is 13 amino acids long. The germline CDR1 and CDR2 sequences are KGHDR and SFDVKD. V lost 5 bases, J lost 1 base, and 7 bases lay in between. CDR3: CATSVTGQETQYF. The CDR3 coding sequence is TGTGCCACCAGTGTTACCGGCCAAGAGACCCAGTACTTC.

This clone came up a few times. The CDR3 DNA is TGTGCCAGCAGTGCAGGGTATACGCAGTATTTT. This codes for CASSAGYTQYF. V is TRBV5-6 and J is TRBJ2-3; the D gene is possibly TRBD1 (5 bases). Trimming pared 5 bases from V and 7 bases from J, leaving 8 bases between. Germline V CDR1 and CDR2: SGHDT, YYEEEE. The CDR3 length is 11 residues.